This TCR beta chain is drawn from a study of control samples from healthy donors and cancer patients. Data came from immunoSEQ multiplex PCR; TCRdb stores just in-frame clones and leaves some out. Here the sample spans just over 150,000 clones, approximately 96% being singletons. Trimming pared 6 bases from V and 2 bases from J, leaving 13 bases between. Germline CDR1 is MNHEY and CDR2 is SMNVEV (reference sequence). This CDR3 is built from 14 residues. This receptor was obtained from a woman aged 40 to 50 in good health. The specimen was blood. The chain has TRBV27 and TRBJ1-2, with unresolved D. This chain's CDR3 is CASSPERANYGYTF. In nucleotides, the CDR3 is TGTGCCAGCAGCCCCGAGAGGGCAAACTATGGCTACACCTTC.